Listed below are T cell receptor beta chains from one sample, sequenced in a study of CD8 T cells in ankylosing spondylitis. TCRdb reprocessed the 5' RACE reads with MiXCR, giving one entry per CDR3 protein. The sample has around 210,000 distinct CDR3 sequences; roughly 8% are singletons. The material sequenced was blood, either unsorted or a sorted T cell fraction (not recorded which). The receptor source for this set is a female donor with ankylosing spondylitis or in good health (not recorded which). The CDR3 runs from the conserved cysteine through the conserved F or W. The order of the fields is clone size, CDR3 length, V gene, J gene, D gene, CDR3 protein, CDR3 DNA. A D gene is named only where the DNA matches it firmly. Clone size is not always given. Where it is, it says once, few, many or a class for expanded clones.

many	16	TRBV6-1	TRBJ2-1	-	CASSDLMRGLADEQFF	TGTGCCAGCAGTGACCTAATGAGGGGCCTTGCGGATGAGCAGTTCTTC
many	14	TRBV20-1	TRBJ2-7	-	CSADGRERSYEQYF	TGCAGTGCTGACGGGCGCGAGAGAAGCTACGAGCAGTACTTC
many	13	TRBV19	TRBJ1-2	-	CASSIQGNDGYTF	TGTGCCAGTAGTATCCAGGGGAACGATGGCTACACCTTC
many	15	TRBV6-1	TRBJ1-1	-	CASSLADGGFGEAFF	TGTGCCAGCAGCCTGGCCGATGGGGGTTTCGGGGAAGCTTTCTTT
many	13	TRBV20-1	TRBJ2-7	TRBD1	CSTDRDPRSEQYF	TGCAGTACCGACAGGGATCCTAGGAGCGAGCAGTACTTC
many	18	TRBV6-1	TRBJ2-5	TRBD2	CASSEAPRTSGRAETQYF	TGTGCCAGCAGTGAAGCCCCCCGGACTAGCGGGAGGGCAGAGACCCAGTACTTC
many	16	TRBV6-1	TRBJ2-1	TRBD2	CASSRGGAGGDNEQFF	TGTGCCAGCAGTCGAGGGGGAGCGGGAGGGGACAATGAGCAGTTCTTC
many	15	TRBV20-1	TRBJ1-2	-	CSASAGGGRSYGYTF	TGCAGTGCCTCGGCCGGTGGAGGAAGATCCTATGGCTACACCTTC
few	12	TRBV5-1	TRBJ2-7	TRBD2	CASSPAGEHQYF	TGCGCCAGCAGTCCCGCGGGGGAACACCAGTACTTC
many	17	TRBV27	TRBJ2-2	-	CASSLSGPKRVTGELFF	TGTGCCAGCAGTTTATCGGGCCCAAAGAGGGTCACCGGGGAGCTGTTTTTT
-	13	TRBV7-9	TRBJ1-2	TRBD1	CASSPPGQGGYTF	TGTGCCAGCAGCCCCCCCGGACAGGGCGGCTACACCTTC
-	18	TRBV3-1	TRBJ2-7	-	CAFCLGILANRVPGEQYF	TGTGCCTTCTGCCTAGGGATCCTAGCGAACCGGGTCCCGGGTGAGCAGTACTTC
-	17	TRBV19	TRBJ2-3	TRBD1	CASRMGPGQGGGDTQYF	TGTGCCAGCCGAATGGGGCCGGGACAGGGGGGAGGAGATACGCAGTATTTT
many	14	TRBV20-1	TRBJ2-7	TRBD2	CSALRGLGLVEQYF	TGCAGTGCTCTCCGCGGACTAGGACTTGTCGAGCAGTACTTC
many	16	TRBV10-3	TRBJ2-5	-	CAISESRPDLEETQYF	TGTGCCATCAGTGAGTCTAGACCCGACCTTGAAGAGACCCAGTACTTC
few	14	TRBV28	TRBJ2-5	-	CASSFRNSWETQYF	TGTGCCAGCAGTTTCCGCAATAGCTGGGAGACCCAGTACTTC
many	15	TRBV5-1	TRBJ2-5	-	CASSLEEVLRETQYF	TGCGCCAGCAGCTTGGAGGAGGTCTTAAGGGAGACCCAGTACTTC
many	13	TRBV29-1	TRBJ1-4	-	CSVERSIGEKLFF	TGCAGCGTTGAACGCTCCATAGGTGAAAAACTGTTTTTT
few	16	TRBV18	TRBJ2-6	-	CASSPPGTSGANVLTF	TGTGCCAGCTCACCACCGGGGACCTCTGGGGCCAACGTCCTGACTTTC
many	11	TRBV29-1	TRBJ2-7	-	CSASGTTEQYF	TGCAGCGCCTCCGGGACGACCGAGCAGTACTTC
many	13	TRBV5-1	TRBJ2-3	-	CASNRASTDTQYF	TGCGCCAGCAATAGAGCGAGCACAGATACGCAGTATTTT
many	14	TRBV5-1	TRBJ2-7	-	CASSLRQGSYEQYF	TGCGCCAGCAGCTTGAGGCAGGGTTCCTACGAGCAGTACTTC
many	15	TRBV20-1	TRBJ2-1	TRBD2	CSATPGLADYNEQFF	TGCAGTGCTACCCCGGGACTAGCGGATTACAATGAGCAGTTCTTC
many	13	TRBV5-1	TRBJ1-2	-	CASSLSPFGGYTF	TGCGCCAGCAGCTTGAGTCCGTTTGGAGGCTACACCTTC
many	16	TRBV6-1	TRBJ2-1	TRBD2	CASTLRTSVLVYEQFF	TGTGCCAGCACCCTCCGGACTAGCGTATTGGTATATGAGCAGTTCTTC
many	13	TRBV29-1	TRBJ2-7	TRBD2	CSVQGAGALEQYF	TGCAGCGTCCAAGGAGCGGGGGCCTTGGAGCAGTACTTC
many	12	TRBV24-1	TRBJ2-3	-	CATSGPGYTQYF	TGTGCCACCAGTGGCCCGGGATATACGCAGTATTTT
many	14	TRBV20-1	TRBJ2-7	TRBD1	CSARVGGQVLEQYF	TGCAGTGCTAGAGTGGGGGGACAGGTGTTGGAGCAGTACTTC
many	13	TRBV5-1	TRBJ2-5	-	CASSPGPEETQYF	TGCGCCAGCAGCCCTGGCCCCGAAGAGACCCAGTACTTC
-	17	TRBV7-2	TRBJ2-1	TRBD2	CASSLAVAGSSYNEQFF	TGTGCCAGCAGCTTAGCGGTAGCGGGAAGCTCCTACAATGAGCAGTTCTTC
-	15	TRBV7-2	TRBJ2-2	TRBD2	CASSLRRGGTGELFF	TGTGCCAGCAGCTTAAGGCGCGGGGGTACCGGGGAGCTGTTTTTT
-	13	TRBV12-3/TRBV12-4	TRBJ1-1	-	CASRIRGGTEAFF	TGTGCCAGCCGCATCCGGGGTGGCACTGAAGCTTTCTTT
few	14	TRBV5-6	TRBJ2-1	-	CASSLGPMYNEQFF	TGTGCCAGCAGCTTGGGGCCGATGTACAATGAGCAGTTCTTC
many	11	TRBV7-9	TRBJ2-3	-	CASSPGLAQYF	TGTGCCAGCAGCCCCGGGCTAGCGCAGTATTTT
few	14	TRBV18	TRBJ2-1	TRBD2	CASSWGGLYNEQFF	TGTGCCAGCTCTTGGGGGGGACTCTACAATGAGCAGTTCTTC
many	11	TRBV12-3/TRBV12-4	TRBJ2-5	-	CASTQVDLVYF	TGTGCCAGCACCCAAGTGGACCTAGTGTACTTC
-	13	TRBV6-5	TRBJ2-2	-	CASSSPDTGELFF	TGTGCCAGCAGTTCCCCGGACACCGGGGAGCTGTTTTTT
many	16	TRBV7-6	TRBJ2-7	-	CASSSAFGGGSYEQYF	TGTGCCAGCAGCTCCGCGTTCGGAGGCGGGTCCTACGAGCAGTACTTC
many	14	TRBV12-3/TRBV12-4	TRBJ2-2	-	CASRPGPLVGELFF	TGTGCCAGCAGGCCCGGGCCCCTGGTCGGGGAGCTGTTTTTT
few	15	TRBV7-2	TRBJ2-7	-	CASSFARRGFGKQYF	TGTGCCAGCAGCTTCGCCCGTCGGGGTTTCGGGAAGCAGTACTTC
few	16	TRBV7-6	TRBJ1-1	-	CASSSTGGGQRTEAFF	TGTGCCAGCAGCTCGACCGGAGGAGGTCAGAGGACTGAAGCTTTCTTT
few	14	TRBV12-3/TRBV12-4	TRBJ1-4	-	CASSPKGRDEKLFF	TGTGCCAGCAGCCCAAAAGGACGGGATGAAAAACTGTTTTTT
many	12	TRBV6-5	TRBJ1-2	TRBD1	CASSYRSGTAIF	TGTGCCAGCAGTTATAGGTCCGGGACAGCGATCTTC
-	11	TRBV30	TRBJ1-1	-	CAWTTGTEAFF	TGTGCCTGGACCACCGGGACGGAAGCTTTCTTT
many	13	TRBV9	TRBJ1-5	-	CASSVGRGGPQHF	TGTGCCAGCAGCGTAGGTCGAGGAGGGCCCCAGCATTTT
many	16	TRBV28	TRBJ2-1	TRBD2	CASSSLLAGGANEQFF	TGTGCCAGCAGTTCCCTTCTAGCGGGCGGAGCCAATGAGCAGTTCTTC
many	16	TRBV7-9	TRBJ2-3	-	CASRGTGLFLEDTQYF	TGTGCCAGCAGAGGCACGGGACTTTTCTTAGAGGATACGCAGTATTTT
many	14	TRBV20-1	TRBJ1-2	TRBD1	CSANIQGPSYGYTF	TGCAGTGCTAATATACAGGGGCCCTCCTATGGCTACACCTTC
-	14	TRBV7-9	TRBJ2-7	-	CASSPPRRGYEQYF	TGTGCCAGCAGCCCCCCGCGACGGGGCTACGAGCAGTACTTC
-	16	TRBV7-9	TRBJ2-1	-	CASSLARRLAYNEQFF	TGTGCCAGCAGCTTAGCGAGAAGGCTAGCCTACAATGAGCAGTTCTTC
many	14	TRBV10-3	TRBJ2-1	-	CAIRYSDVYNEQFF	TGTGCCATCAGGTATAGCGATGTCTACAATGAGCAGTTCTTC
many	11	TRBV27	TRBJ1-1	-	CASRLRGEAFF	TGTGCCAGCAGGTTGCGGGGTGAAGCTTTCTTT
-	11	TRBV7-2	TRBJ2-1	-	CASSSTSEQFF	TGTGCCAGCAGCTCAACTAGTGAGCAGTTCTTC